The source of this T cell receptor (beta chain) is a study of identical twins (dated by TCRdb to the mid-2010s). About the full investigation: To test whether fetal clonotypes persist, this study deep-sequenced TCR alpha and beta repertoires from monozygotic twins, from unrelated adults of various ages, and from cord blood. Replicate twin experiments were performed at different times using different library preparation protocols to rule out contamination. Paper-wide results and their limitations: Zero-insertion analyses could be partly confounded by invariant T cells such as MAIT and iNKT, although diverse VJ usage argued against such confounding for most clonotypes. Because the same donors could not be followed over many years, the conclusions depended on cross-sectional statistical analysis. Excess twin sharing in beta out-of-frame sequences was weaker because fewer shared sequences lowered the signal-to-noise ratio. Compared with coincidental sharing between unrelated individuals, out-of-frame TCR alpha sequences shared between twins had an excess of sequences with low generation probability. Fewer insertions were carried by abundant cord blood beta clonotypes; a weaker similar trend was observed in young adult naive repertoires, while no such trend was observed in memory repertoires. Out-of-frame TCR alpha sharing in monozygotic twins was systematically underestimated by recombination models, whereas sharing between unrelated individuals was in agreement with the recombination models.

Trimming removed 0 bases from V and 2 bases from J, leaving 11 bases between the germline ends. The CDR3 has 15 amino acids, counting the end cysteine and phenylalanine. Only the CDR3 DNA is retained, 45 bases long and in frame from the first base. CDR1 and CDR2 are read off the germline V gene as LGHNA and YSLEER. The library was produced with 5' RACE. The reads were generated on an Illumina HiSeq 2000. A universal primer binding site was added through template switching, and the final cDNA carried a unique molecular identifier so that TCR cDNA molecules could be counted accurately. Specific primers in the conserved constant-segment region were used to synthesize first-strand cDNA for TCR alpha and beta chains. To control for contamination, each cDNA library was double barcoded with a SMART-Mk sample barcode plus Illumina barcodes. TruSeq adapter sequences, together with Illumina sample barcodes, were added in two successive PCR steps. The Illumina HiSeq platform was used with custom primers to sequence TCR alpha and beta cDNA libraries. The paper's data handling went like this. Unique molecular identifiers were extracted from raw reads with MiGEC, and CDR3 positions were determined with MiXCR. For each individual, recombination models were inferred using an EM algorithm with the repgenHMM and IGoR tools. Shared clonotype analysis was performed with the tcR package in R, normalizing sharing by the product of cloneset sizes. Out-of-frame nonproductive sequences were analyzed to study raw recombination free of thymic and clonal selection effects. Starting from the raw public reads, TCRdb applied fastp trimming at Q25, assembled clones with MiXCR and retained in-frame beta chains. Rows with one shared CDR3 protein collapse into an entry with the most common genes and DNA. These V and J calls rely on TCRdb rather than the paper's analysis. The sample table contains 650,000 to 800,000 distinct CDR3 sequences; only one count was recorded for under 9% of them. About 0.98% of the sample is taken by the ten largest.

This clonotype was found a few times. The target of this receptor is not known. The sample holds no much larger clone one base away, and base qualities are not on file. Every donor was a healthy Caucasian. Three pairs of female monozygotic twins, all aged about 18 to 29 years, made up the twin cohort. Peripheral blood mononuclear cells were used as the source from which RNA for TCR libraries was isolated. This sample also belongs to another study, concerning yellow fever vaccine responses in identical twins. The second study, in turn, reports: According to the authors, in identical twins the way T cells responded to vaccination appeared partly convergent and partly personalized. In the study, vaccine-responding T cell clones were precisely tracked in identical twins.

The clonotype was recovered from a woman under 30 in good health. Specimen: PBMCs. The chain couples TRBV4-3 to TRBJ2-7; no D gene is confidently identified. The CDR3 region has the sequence CASSQDRTFTYEQYF. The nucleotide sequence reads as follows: TGCGCCAGCAGCCAAGACAGGACCTTTACCTACGAGCAGTACTTC.